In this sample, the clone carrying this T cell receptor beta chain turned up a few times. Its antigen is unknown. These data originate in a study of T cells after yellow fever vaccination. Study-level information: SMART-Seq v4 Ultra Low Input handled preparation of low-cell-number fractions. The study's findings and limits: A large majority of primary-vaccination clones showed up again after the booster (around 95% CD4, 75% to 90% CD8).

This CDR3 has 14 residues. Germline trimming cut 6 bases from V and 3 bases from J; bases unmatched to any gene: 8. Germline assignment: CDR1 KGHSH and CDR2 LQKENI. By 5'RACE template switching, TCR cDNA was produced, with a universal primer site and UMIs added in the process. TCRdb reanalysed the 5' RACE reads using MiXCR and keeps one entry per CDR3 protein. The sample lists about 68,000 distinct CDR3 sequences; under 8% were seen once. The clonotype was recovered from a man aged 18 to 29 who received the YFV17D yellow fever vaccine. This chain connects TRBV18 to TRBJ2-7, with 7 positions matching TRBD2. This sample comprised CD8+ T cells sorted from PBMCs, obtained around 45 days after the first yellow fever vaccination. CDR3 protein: CASSPGTNYYEQYV. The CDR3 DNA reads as TGTGCCAGCTCTCCCGGGACTAACTACTACGAGCAGTACGTC.